Presented here are 20 T cell receptor beta chains from one specimen sequenced in a study of T cells in Graves' hyperthyroidism and ophthalmopathy. Amplification of TCR beta CDR3 regions was performed using RNA transcripts as template. Carried out on the TCR CDR3, a first-round RT-PCR used the HTBI primer set. In TCRdb, the multiplex PCR reads were re-called with MiXCR into one record per CDR3 protein. The data hold fewer than 300,000 distinct CDR3 sequences, with less than 30% observed a single time. Input material: blood. Receptors were obtained from a middle-aged man with Graves' hyperthyroidism that later progressed to Graves' ophthalmopathy.

At least ten counts were recorded for this clonotype. Here the CDR3 reads CASSPWDRESGEISAFF. CDR3 bases: TGTGCCAGCAGTCCCTGGGACAGGGAAAGCGGAGAAATTTCGGCTTTCTTT. V and J are TRBV28 and TRBJ1-1, with 9 bases lining up with TRBD1. After removal of 5 bases from V and 11 bases from J, the junction contained 21 bases not matched to a gene. Germline assignment: CDR1 MDHEN and CDR2 SYDVKM. The CDR3 length is 17 residues.

The sample holds many counts of this clonotype. The gene calls are TRBV3-1 and TRBJ2-7; D may be TRBD1 or TRBD2 (6 bases each). CDR3 length: 15 residues. V was shortened by 1 base and J by 6 bases, with 16 bases between the two germline ends. Looked up from germline, CDR1 is LGHDT and CDR2 is YNNKEL (reference sequence). Here the CDR3 DNA reads TGTGCCAGCAGCCAAGGAGGTGGGGGGCTCCGCGAGCAGTACTTC. It specifies CASSQGGGGLREQYF.

This clonotype was counted a single time. Written as DNA, the CDR3 is TGTGCCAGCATTAACCTACCGGGGGGAAGAGGCTACACCTTC. Residues: CASINLPGGRGYTF. The V gene is TRBV6-5, the J gene TRBJ1-2; tentative D call: TRBD1 (5 bases). The germline V and J ends were trimmed by 7 bases and 8 bases, with 20 bases remaining between them. Germline CDR1 is MNHEY and CDR2 is SVGAGI. The CDR3 loop spans 14 amino acids.

This chain joins TRBV7-2 and TRBJ2-2, with D unclear. The CDR3 has 14 amino acids. CDR1 is SGHTA, CDR2 FQGNSA, per germline. Trimming shortened V by 4 bases and J by 4 bases, and 10 bases separated the two germline ends. The CDR3 DNA is TGTGCCAGCAGCTCCAGACGGTTCACCGGGGAGCTGTTTTTT. The encoded protein is CASSSRRFTGELFF.

The genes are TRBV29-1 and TRBJ2-7; no firm D call. The CDR3 runs 13 residues. V lost 0 bases and J lost 2, with 8 bases in between. Per germline, CDR1 SQVTM and CDR2 ANQGSEA. In nucleotides, the CDR3 is TGCAGCGTTGAAGATCGCACAGCCTACGAGCAGTACTTC. Translating gives CSVEDRTAYEQYF.

This clonotype was counted only a few times. This rearrangement joins TRBV6-1 to TRBJ1-1; D not certain. The CDR3 sequence is 14 residues long. Germline assignment: CDR1 MNHNS and CDR2 SASEGT. Here the CDR3 reads CATLLGESHNEAFF. The CDR3 DNA reads as TGTGCTACCCTATTGGGAGAATCTCATAATGAAGCTTTCTTT.

Many counts were recorded for this clonotype. The chain joins TRBV7-9 to TRBJ2-7; the D is unclear. Per germline, CDR1 SEHNR and CDR2 FQNEAQ (reference sequence). This CDR3 is built from 15 residues. V was cut by 5 bases and J by 0 bases, with 14 bases left in between. CDR3 DNA: TGTGCCAGCAGCCCGCGGACCTCAAGCTCCTACGAGCAGTACTTC. It translates to CASSPRTSSSYEQYF. Looking up the rest from reference TRBV7-9 and TRBJ2-7 gives the full variable domain: DTGVSQNPRHKITKRGQNVTFRCDPISEHNRLYWYRQTLGQGPEFLTYFQNEAQLEKSRLLSDRFSAERPKGSFSTLEIQRTEQGDSAMYLCASSPRTSSSYEQYFGPGTRLTVT.

This clonotype was observed at least ten times. V gene TRBV6-5 combines with J gene TRBJ1-2; 10 nucleotides agree with TRBD1. J gave up 4 bases and V 4 bases, and 3 bases lay outside the gene matches. CDR1 and CDR2 from the germline V gene are MNHEY and SVGAGI. The CDR3 length is 14 residues. The DNA of the CDR3 is TGTGCCAGCAGTTGGGACAGGGGCCTCTATGGCTACACCTTC. This translates into CASSWDRGLYGYTF.

This clonotype was observed many times. The rearrangement uses TRBV6-4 and TRBJ2-2; D unresolved. Trimming cost V 11 bases and J 6 bases, with 10 bases left between them. The CDR3 is made up of 11 amino acids. The germline CDR1 and CDR2 sequences are MRHNA and SNTAGT. The CDR3 sequence is CAVRRSGELFF. The CDR3 DNA sequence: TGTGCCGTACGACGTTCCGGGGAGCTGTTTTTT.

This clonotype was counted only a few times. V is TRBV6-1 and J is TRBJ2-7; 11 bases align to TRBD1. V lost 3 bases and J lost 3; bases outside the gene matches: 7. The length of the CDR3 is 16 residues. The germline gives CDR1 MNHNS, CDR2 SASEGT. CDR3 region: CASSESGTGGFYEQYF. The CDR3, as DNA: TGTGCCAGCAGTGAGTCCGGGACAGGGGGTTTCTACGAGCAGTACTTC.

There are many counts of this clonotype. The V call is TRBV7-2, the J call TRBJ1-1; D uncertain. V lost 3 bases and J 9 bases, leaving 11 bases between the germline ends. CDR3 length equals 12 residues. Per germline, CDR1 SGHTA and CDR2 FQGNSA. CDR3: CASSLSPLKAFF. CDR3 coding DNA: TGTGCCAGCAGCTTGTCCCCTTTAAAAGCTTTCTTT.

Ten or more counts support this clonotype. The rearrangement links TRBV12-3 or TRBV12-4 to TRBJ2-7; D might be TRBD1 or TRBD2, each matching 5 bases. The CDR3 runs 14 residues. V lost 3 bases and J lost 9, with 18 bases in between. This CDR3 reads CASSFKGTTSGQYF. The CDR3 DNA reads TGTGCCAGCAGTTTCAAGGGGACGACCTCGGGGCAGTACTTC.

Ten or more counts support this clonotype. The chain has TRBV20-1 and TRBJ1-2, with a tentative D call TRBD1 (5 bases). The V and J ends lost 5 bases and 0 bases respectively, with 7 bases between them. The CDR3 is made up of 12 amino acids. CDR1 and CDR2 from the germline V gene are DFQATT and SNEGSKA (reference sequence). The CDR3 spells CSAPGTNYGYTF. Written as DNA, the CDR3 is TGCAGTGCTCCAGGGACTAACTATGGCTACACCTTC.

The chain links TRBV7-9 to TRBJ1-1; D may be TRBD1 (5 bases). The CDR3 runs 15 residues. The germline V and J ends were trimmed by 6 bases and 1 base, with 15 bases remaining between them. CDR1 is SEHNR, CDR2 FQNEAQ, per germline (reference sequence). In DNA, the CDR3 is TGTGCCAGCAGGGGGGAATTTGGGAAGAACACTGAAGCTTTCTTT. Amino acid sequence: CASRGEFGKNTEAFF.

The CDR3 loop is CASSEITGANTEAFF. As DNA, the CDR3 is TGTGCCAGCAGTGAAATCACCGGGGCCAACACTGAAGCTTTCTTT. V usage is TRBV2 and J usage is TRBJ1-1; D is possibly TRBD1 (5 bases). Germline V gene lookup returns CDR1 SNHLY and CDR2 FYNNEI. The CDR3 consists of 15 residues. The V end was cut by 2 bases, the J end by 2 bases, with 12 bases between.

The chain couples TRBV14 to TRBJ2-1; 9 bases agree with TRBD2. Germline trimming cut 5 bases from V and 4 bases from J; bases unmatched to any gene: 6. Germline V CDR1 and CDR2: SGHDN, FVKESK. CDR3 length: 15 residues. CDR3 in DNA: TGTGCCAGCAGCTGGTCTAGCGGGGCATACAATGAGCAGTTCTTC. Translation: CASSWSSGAYNEQFF.

This clonotype has ten or more counts. CDR3 amino acids: CASSYGGENTEAFF. The CDR3 region has the DNA TGTGCCAGCAGTTACGGGGGGGAGAACACTGAAGCTTTCTTT. The gene calls are TRBV6-5 and TRBJ1-1, with a tentative D call TRBD1 (5 bases). The CDR3 totals 14 residues. In germline, CDR1 is MNHEY, CDR2 SVGAGI. V was trimmed by 2 bases and J by 1 base, leaving 8 bases between them.

There are many counts of this clonotype. The rearrangement joins TRBV20-1 to TRBJ2-7, with a weak D call TRBD2 (6 bases). V lost 1 base to trimming and J lost 3 bases, with 16 bases between them. This CDR3 is built from 15 residues. CDR1 is DFQATT, CDR2 SNEGSKA, per germline (reference sequence). The CDR3 reads CSARGSGSGFYEQYF. CDR3 nucleotide sequence: TGCAGTGCTAGAGGCTCCGGGAGCGGTTTCTACGAGCAGTACTTC.

This clonotype was seen many times. The chain is built from TRBV28 and TRBJ2-7; D call uncertain. CDR3 length equals 13 residues. Looked up from germline, CDR1 is MDHEN and CDR2 is SYDVKM. V was shortened by 8 bases and J by 2 bases, with 13 bases between the two germline ends. The CDR3 here is CASGLLQTYEQYF. CDR3 DNA: TGTGCCAGCGGGTTACTCCAAACCTACGAGCAGTACTTC.

V gene TRBV11-2 combines with J gene TRBJ1-1, with a weak D call TRBD1 (5 bases). Trimming took 5 bases from V and 5 from J, leaving 12 bases between them. Germline V gives CDR1 SGHAT, CDR2 FQNNGV. The CDR3 contains 13 residues. The chain's CDR3 is CASSHWGGTEAFF. The CDR3 coding sequence is TGTGCCAGCAGCCACTGGGGGGGTACTGAAGCTTTCTTT.